This TCR beta chain was obtained from a study of OX40 agonist ivuxolimab in advanced cancers. The study's findings and limits: Clonal expansion by week 6 occurred in CD4+ and CD8+ blood T cells (at 0.1 to 3.0 mg/kg).

Samples were taken at baseline and on day 1 of cycles 4 and 7. A note on this clone: The antigen is not known.

Measured with immunoSEQ multiplex PCR; TCRdb has only the in-frame clones, and not every one. The table has 92,000 or so clones, approximately 90% seen once. Germline assignment: CDR1 SGHTA and CDR2 FQGNSA. V was shortened by 7 bases and J by 0 bases, with 10 bases between the two germline ends. The CDR3 is made up of 14 amino acids. This specimen was CD4+ or CD8+ T cells sorted from blood, taken in a trial of the OX40 agonist ivuxolimab. The clonotype comes from an adult with an advanced solid tumor such as melanoma, head and neck, liver or kidney cancer. The chain recombines TRBV7-2 with TRBJ1-3; no clear D gene. The CDR3: CASKRAGSGNTIYF. As DNA, the CDR3 is TGTGCCAGCAAAAGGGCTGGCTCTGGAAACACCATATATTTT. The complete variable domain, with remaining parts taken from reference TRBV7-2 and TRBJ1-3, reads GAGVSQSPSNKVTEKGKDVELRCDPISGHTALYWYRQSLGQGLEFLIYFQGNSAPDKSGLPSDRFSAERTGGSVSTLTIQRTQQEDSAVYLCASKRAGSGNTIYFGEGSWLTVV.